The sequence of this T cell receptor (beta chain) was determined in a study of CD8+CD57+ T cells in acquired aplastic anemia. On the study more broadly: Roughly 3.2 ug was the average amount of DNA from sorted CD4+ and CD8+ cells. Regarding the study as a whole: Approximately 30 CD8+ CDR3 sequences were shared between patients and controls. CD8+ Simpson's diversity did not differ significantly between patients and controls.

This CDR3 has 13 amino acids. Germline values: CDR1 SEHNR, CDR2 FQNEAQ (reference sequence). Note on this clonotype: The antigen is undetermined. One end of the junction varies from germline; a read error may be responsible.

Profiles of TCR beta VDJ and CDR3 were generated from a genomic DNA template. Each CDR3 protein is one row after TCRdb ran MiXCR on the reads. Of about 270,000 distinct CDR3 sequences in the sample, 50% to 70% are singletons; the top ten hold 8%. The V call is TRBV7-9, the J call TRBJ2-7; unclear D gene. This receptor was taken from a human donor with severe aplastic anemia or a healthy control (not recorded which). The material sequenced was sorted CD4+, CD8+, or CD8+CD57+ T cells (not recorded which) from PBMCs. The CDR3 loop reads CASSLDASYGQYF. CDR3 in DNA: TGTGCCAGCAGCTTAGACGCCTCCTACGGGCAGTACTTC.